This TCR beta chain was observed in a study of long-term antiretroviral therapy in people with HIV. With survey level as its setting, the immunoSEQ assay was v3.0. Measured with immunoSEQ multiplex PCR; TCRdb has only the in-frame clones, and not every one. The sample carries about 41,000 clones, about 95% recorded once. V was pared by 0 bases and J by 4 bases, with 9 bases of the junction left unmatched. The V gene's germline CDR1 is SGDLS and CDR2 YYNGEE. The CDR3 consists of 17 residues. The input for sequencing was unsorted PBMCs, taken approximately 9.5 years after starting antiretroviral therapy. This clonotype was obtained from a man aged 25-45 years with HIV. The chain is built from TRBV9 and TRBJ2-2; 7 nucleotides align to TRBD2. The CDR3 protein is CASSVAGLVSVTGELFF. In DNA form, the CDR3 reads TGTGCCAGCAGCGTAGCTGGACTAGTTTCGGTCACCGGGGAGCTGTTTTTT. The complete variable domain, with remaining parts taken from reference TRBV9 and TRBJ2-2, reads DSGVTQTPKHLITATGQRVTLRCSPRSGDLSVYWYQQSLDQGLQFLIQYYNGEERAKGNILERFSAQQFPDLHSELNLSSLELGDSALYFCASSVAGLVSVTGELFFGEGSRLTVL.